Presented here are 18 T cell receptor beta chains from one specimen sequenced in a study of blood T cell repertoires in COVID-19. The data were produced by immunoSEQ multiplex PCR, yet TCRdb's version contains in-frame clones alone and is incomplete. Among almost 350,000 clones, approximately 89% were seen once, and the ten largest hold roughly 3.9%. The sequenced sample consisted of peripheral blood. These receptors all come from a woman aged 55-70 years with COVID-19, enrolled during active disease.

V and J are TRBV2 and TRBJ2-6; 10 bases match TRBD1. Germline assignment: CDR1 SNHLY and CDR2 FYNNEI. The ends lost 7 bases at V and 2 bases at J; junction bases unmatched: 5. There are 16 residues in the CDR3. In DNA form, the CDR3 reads TGTGCCAGCATTTTCGGACAGGGGGCTGGGGCCAACGTCCTGACTTTC. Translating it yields CASIFGQGAGANVLTF. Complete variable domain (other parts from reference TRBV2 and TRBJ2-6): EPEVTQTPSHQVTQMGQEVILRCVPISNHLYFYWYRQILGQKVEFLVSFYNNEISEKSEIFDDQFSVERPDGSNFTLKIRSTKLEDSAMYFCASIFGQGAGANVLTFGAGSRLTVL.

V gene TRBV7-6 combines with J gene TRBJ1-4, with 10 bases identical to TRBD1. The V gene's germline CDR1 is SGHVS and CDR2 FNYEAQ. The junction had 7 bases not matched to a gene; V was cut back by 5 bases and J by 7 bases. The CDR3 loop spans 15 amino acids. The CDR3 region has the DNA TGTGCCAGCAGCCAAGGACAGGGGGATAGTGAAAAACTGTTTTTT. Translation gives CASSQGQGDSEKLFF.

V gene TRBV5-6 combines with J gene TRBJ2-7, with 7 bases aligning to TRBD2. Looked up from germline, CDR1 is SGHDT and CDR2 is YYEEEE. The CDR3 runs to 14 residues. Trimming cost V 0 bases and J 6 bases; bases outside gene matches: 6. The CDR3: CASSLAGTKSEQYF. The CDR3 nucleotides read TGTGCCAGCAGCTTGGCAGGGACTAAAAGCGAGCAGTACTTC. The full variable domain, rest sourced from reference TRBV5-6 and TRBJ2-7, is DAGVTQSPTHLIKTRGQQVTLRCSPKSGHDTVSWYQQALGQGPQFIFQYYEEEERQRGNFPDRFSGHQFPNYSSELNVNALLLGDSALYLCASSLAGTKSEQYFGPGTRLTVT.

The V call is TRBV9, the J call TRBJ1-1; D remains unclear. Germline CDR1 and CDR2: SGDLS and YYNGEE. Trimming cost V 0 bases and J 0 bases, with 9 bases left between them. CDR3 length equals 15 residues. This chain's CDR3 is CASSVDGLMNTEAFF. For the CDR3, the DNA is TGTGCCAGCAGCGTAGACGGGTTGATGAACACTGAAGCTTTCTTT. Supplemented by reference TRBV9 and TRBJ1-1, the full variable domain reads DSGVTQTPKHLITATGQRVTLRCSPRSGDLSVYWYQQSLDQGLQFLIQYYNGEERAKGNILERFSAQQFPDLHSELNLSSLELGDSALYFCASSVDGLMNTEAFFGQGTRLTVV.

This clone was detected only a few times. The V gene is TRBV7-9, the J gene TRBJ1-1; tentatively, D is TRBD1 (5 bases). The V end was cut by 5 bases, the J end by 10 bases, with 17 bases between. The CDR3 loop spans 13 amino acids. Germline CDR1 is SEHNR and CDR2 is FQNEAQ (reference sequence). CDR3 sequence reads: CASSTRDLRGAFF. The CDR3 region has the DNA TGTGCCAGCAGCACCCGGGACTTAAGGGGAGCTTTCTTT.

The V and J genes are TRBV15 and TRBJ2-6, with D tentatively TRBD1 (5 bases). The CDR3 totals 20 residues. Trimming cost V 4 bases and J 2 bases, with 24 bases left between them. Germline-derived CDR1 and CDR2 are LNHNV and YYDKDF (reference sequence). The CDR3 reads CATSIILTTGFVPGANVLTF. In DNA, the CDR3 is TGTGCCACCAGCATAATTCTTACCACAGGATTCGTCCCTGGGGCCAACGTCCTGACTTTC.

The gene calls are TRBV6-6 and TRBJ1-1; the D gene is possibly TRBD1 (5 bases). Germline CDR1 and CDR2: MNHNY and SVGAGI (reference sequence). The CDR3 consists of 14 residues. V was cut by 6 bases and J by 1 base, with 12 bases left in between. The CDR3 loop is CASSDRGENTEAFF. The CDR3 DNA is TGTGCCAGCAGCGACCGGGGGGAGAACACTGAAGCTTTCTTT.

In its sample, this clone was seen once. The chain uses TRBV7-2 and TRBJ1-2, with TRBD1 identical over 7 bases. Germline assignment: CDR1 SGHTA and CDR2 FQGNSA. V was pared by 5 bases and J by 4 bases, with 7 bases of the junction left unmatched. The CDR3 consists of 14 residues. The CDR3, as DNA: TGTGCCAGCAGCCCCGGGACAGCCATCTATGGCTACACCTTC. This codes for CASSPGTAIYGYTF.

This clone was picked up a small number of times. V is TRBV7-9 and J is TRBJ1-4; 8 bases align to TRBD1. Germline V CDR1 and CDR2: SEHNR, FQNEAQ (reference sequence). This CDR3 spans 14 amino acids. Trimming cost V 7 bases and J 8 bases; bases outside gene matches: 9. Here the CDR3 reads CASNLRDRGEKLFF. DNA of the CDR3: TGTGCCAGCAACCTACGCGACAGGGGAGAAAAACTGTTTTTT. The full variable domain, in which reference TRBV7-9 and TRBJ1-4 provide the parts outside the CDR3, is DTGVSQNPRHKITKRGQNVTFRCDPISEHNRLYWYRQTLGQGPEFLTYFQNEAQLEKSRLLSDRFSAERPKGSFSTLEIQRTEQGDSAMYLCASNLRDRGEKLFFGSGTQLSVL.

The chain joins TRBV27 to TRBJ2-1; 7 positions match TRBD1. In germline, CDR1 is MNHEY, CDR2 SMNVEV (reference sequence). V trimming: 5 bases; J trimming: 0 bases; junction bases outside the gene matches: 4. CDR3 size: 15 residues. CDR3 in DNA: TGTGCCAGCAGTATCCGACAGGGCTCCTACAATGAGCAGTTCTTC. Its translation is CASSIRQGSYNEQFF.

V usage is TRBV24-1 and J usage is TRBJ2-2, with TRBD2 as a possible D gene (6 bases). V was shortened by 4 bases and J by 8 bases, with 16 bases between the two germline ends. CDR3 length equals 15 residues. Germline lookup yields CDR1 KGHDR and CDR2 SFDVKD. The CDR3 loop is CATSDPGTATGELFF. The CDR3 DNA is TGTGCCACCAGTGACCCTGGGACTGCAACTGGGGAGCTGTTTTTT.

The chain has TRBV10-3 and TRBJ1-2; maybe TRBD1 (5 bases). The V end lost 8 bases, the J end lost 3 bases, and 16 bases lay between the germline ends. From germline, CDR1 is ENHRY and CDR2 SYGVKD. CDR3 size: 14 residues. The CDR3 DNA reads TGTGCCATCGGGGACCCCGGGACTCACTATGGCTACACCTTC. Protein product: CAIGDPGTHYGYTF.

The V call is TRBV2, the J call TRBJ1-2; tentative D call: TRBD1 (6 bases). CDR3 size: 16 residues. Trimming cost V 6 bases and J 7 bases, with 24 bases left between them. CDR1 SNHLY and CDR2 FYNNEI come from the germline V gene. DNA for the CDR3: TGTGCCAGCAGCTCCTCTATCAGGGGAATTCTTAGTGGCTACACCTTC. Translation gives CASSSSIRGILSGYTF.

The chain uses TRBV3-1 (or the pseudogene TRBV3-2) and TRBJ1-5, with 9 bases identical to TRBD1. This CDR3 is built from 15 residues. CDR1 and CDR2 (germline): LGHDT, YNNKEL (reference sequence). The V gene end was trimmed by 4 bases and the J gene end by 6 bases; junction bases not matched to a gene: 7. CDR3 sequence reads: CASSLNRGQGQPQHF. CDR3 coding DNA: TGTGCCAGCAGCCTGAACAGGGGGCAGGGTCAGCCCCAGCATTTT.

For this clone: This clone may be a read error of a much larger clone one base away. DNA for the CDR3: TGTGCCAGCAGCTTAGGGCAGGTTAACACTGAAGCTTTCTTT. This codes for CASSLGQVNTEAFF. The chain links TRBV11-2 to TRBJ1-1; D call uncertain. Germline assignment: CDR1 SGHAT and CDR2 FQNNGV. Trimming took off 1 base at V and 2 bases at J, with 8 bases between the two ends. The CDR3 loop spans 14 amino acids.

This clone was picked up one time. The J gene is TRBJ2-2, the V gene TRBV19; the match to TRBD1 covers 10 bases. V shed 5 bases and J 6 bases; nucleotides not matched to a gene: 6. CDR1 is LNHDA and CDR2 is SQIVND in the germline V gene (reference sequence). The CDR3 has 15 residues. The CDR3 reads CASSPDRGHAGELFF. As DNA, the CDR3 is TGTGCCAGTAGTCCAGACAGGGGGCATGCCGGGGAGCTGTTTTTT.

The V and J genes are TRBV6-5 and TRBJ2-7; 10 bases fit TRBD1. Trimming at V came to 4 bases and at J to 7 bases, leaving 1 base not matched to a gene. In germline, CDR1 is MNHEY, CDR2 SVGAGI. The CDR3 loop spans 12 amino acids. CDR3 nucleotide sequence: TGTGCCAGCAGTTGGGGACAGGGGGAGCAGTACTTC. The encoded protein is CASSWGQGEQYF.

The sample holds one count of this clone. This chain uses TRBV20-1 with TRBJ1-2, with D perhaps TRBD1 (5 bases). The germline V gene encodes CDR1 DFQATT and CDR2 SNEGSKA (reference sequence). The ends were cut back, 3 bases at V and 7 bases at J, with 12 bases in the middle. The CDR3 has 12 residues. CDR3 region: CSASGREGGYTF. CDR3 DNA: TGCAGTGCTAGTGGCAGGGAGGGTGGCTACACCTTC.